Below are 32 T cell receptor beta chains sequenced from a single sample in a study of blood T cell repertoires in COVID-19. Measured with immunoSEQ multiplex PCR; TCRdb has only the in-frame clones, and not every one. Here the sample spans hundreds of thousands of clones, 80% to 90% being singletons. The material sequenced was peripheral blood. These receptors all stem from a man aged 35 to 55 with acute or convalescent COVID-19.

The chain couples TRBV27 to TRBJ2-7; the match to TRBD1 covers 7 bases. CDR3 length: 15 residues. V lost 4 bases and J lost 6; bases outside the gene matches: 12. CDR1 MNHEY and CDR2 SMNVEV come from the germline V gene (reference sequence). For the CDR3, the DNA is TGTGCCAGCAGTTCAGGGGGTCCAGGGATCCGCGAGCAGTACTTC. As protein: CASSSGGPGIREQYF.

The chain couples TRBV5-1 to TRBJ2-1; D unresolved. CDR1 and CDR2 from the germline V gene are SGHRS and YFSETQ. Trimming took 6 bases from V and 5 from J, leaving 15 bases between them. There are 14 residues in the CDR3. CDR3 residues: CASNPAQPHNEQFF. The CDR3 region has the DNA TGCGCCAGCAACCCCGCACAGCCACACAATGAGCAGTTCTTC.

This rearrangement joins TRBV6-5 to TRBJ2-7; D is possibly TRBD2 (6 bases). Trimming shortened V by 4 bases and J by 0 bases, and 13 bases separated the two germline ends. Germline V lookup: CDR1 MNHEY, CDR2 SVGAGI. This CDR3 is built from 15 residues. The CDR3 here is CASSSYSGSSYEQYF. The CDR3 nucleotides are TGTGCCAGCAGTTCGTATAGCGGAAGCTCCTACGAGCAGTACTTC.

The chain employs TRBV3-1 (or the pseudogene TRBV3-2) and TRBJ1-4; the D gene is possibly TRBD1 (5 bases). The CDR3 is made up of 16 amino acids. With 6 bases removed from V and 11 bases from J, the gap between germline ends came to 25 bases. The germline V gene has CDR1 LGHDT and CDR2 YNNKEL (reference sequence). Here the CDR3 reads CASSLGSTGTSQKLFF. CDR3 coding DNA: TGTGCCAGCAGTCTCGGGTCTACAGGAACCAGCCAGAAACTGTTTTTT.

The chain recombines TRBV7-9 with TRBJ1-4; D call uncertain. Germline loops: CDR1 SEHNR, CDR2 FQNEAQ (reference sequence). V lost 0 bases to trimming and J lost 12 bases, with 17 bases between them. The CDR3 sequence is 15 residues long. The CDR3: CASSLAFSYGGELFF. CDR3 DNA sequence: TGTGCCAGCAGCTTAGCTTTTAGTTACGGCGGGGAACTGTTTTTT.

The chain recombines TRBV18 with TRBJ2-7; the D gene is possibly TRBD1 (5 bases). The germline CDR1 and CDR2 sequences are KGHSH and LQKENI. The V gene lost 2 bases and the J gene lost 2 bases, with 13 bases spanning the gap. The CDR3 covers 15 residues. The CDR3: CASSPRGAGTYEQYF. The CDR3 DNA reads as TGTGCCAGCTCACCAAGGGGCGCCGGAACCTACGAGCAGTACTTC. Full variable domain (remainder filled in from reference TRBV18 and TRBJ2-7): NAGVMQNPRHLVRRRGQEARLRCSPMKGHSHVYWYRQLPEEGLKFMVYLQKENIIDESGMPKERFSAEFPKEGPSILRIQQVVRGDSAAYFCASSPRGAGTYEQYFGPGTRLTVT.

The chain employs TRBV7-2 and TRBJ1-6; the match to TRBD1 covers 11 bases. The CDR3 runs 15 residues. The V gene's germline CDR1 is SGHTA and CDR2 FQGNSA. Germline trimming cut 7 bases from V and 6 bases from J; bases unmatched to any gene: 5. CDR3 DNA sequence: TGTGCCAGCACCGAGGACAGGGGGCGTAATTCACCCCTCCACTTT. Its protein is CASTEDRGRNSPLHF.

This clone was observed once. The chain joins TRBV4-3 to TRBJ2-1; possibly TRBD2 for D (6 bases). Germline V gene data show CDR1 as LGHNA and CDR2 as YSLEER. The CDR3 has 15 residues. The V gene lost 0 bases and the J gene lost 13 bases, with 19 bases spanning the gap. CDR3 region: CASSQDTSTGVSQFF. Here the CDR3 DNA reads TGCGCCAGCAGCCAAGATACCTCGACGGGGGTTAGCCAGTTCTTC.

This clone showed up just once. In DNA form, the CDR3 reads TGTGCCAGCAGCTCCTCCACAAGCCGAGGGTCCTCCTACAATGAGCAGTTCTTC. It specifies CASSSSTSRGSSYNEQFF. The V and J genes are TRBV13 and TRBJ2-1; D perhaps matches TRBD2 (5 bases). CDR3 size: 18 residues. Germline V gene sequence: CDR1 PRHDT, CDR2 FYEKMQ (reference sequence). With 4 bases removed from V and 0 bases from J, the gap between germline ends came to 19 bases.

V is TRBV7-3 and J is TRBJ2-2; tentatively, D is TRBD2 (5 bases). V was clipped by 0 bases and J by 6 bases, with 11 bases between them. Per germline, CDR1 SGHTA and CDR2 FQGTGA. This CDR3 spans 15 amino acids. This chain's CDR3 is CASSLTGDQAGELFF. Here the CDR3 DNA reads TGTGCCAGCAGCTTAACGGGAGATCAGGCCGGGGAGCTGTTTTTT.

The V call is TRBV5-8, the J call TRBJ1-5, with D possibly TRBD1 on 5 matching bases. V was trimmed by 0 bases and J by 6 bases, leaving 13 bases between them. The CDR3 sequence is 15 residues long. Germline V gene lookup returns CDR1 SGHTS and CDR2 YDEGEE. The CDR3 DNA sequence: TGTGCCAGCAGCTTGGCCGGGCGGGGCTCTCAGCCCCAGCATTTT. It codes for CASSLAGRGSQPQHF.

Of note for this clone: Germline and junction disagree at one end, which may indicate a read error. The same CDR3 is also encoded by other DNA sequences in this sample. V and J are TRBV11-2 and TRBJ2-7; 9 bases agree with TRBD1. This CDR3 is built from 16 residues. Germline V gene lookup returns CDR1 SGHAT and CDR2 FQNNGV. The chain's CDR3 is CASSLEGTGLTYEQYF. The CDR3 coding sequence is TGTGCCAGCAGCTTAGAGGGGACAGGGCTTACCTACGAGCAGTACTTT.

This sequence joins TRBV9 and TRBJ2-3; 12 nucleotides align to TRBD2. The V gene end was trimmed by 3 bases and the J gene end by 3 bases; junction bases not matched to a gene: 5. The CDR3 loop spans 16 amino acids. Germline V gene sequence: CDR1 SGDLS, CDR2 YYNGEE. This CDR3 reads CASSEGTSGRTDTQYF. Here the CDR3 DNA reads TGTGCCAGCAGCGAAGGAACTAGCGGGAGGACAGATACGCAGTATTTT.

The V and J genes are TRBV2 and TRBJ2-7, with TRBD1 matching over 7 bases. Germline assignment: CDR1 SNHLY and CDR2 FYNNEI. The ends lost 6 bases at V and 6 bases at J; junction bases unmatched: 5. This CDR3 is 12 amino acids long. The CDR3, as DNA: TGTGCCAGCAGCACAGGGGTAGGCGAGCAGTACTTC. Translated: CASSTGVGEQYF. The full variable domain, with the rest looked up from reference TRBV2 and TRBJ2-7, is EPEVTQTPSHQVTQMGQEVILRCVPISNHLYFYWYRQILGQKVEFLVSFYNNEISEKSEIFDDQFSVERPDGSNFTLKIRSTKLEDSAMYFCASSTGVGEQYFGPGTRLTVT.

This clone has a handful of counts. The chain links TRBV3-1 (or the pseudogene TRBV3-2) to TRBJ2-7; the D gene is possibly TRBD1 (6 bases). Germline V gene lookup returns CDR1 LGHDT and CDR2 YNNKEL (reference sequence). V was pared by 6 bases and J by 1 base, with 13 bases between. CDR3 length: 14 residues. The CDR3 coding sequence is TGTGCCAGCAGTCAGACAGGTCATTCCTACGAGCAGTACTTC. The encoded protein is CASSQTGHSYEQYF.

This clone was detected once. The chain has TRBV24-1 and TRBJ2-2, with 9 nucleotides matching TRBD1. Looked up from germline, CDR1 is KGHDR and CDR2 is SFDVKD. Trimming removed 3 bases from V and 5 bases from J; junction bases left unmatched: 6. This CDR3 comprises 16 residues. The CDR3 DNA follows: TGTGCCACCAGTGATGCGGGACAGGGATTAACCGGGGAGCTGTTTTTT. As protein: CATSDAGQGLTGELFF.

This CDR3 is CASRRVGGLMVDTQYF. The CDR3 nucleotides are TGTGCCAGCAGGCGTGTGGGAGGGCTCATGGTGGATACGCAGTATTTT. The chain is built from TRBV7-8 and TRBJ2-3, with 7 bases identical to TRBD2. The CDR3 sequence is 16 residues long. V gave up 6 bases and J gave up 6 bases; unmatched junction bases: 15. Germline CDR1 and CDR2: SGHVS and FQNEAQ. Drawing the rest from reference TRBV7-8 and TRBJ2-3, the complete variable domain is GAGVSQSPRYKVAKRGQDVALRCDPISGHVSLFWYQQALGQGPEFLTYFQNEAQLDKSGLPSDRFFAERPEGSVSTLKIQRTQQEDSAVYLCASRRVGGLMVDTQYFGPGTRLTVL.

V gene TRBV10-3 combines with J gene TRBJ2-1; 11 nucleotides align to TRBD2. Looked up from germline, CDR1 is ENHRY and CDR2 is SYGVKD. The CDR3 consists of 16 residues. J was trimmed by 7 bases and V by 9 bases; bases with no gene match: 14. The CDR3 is CAMRTGTSGLLNEQFF. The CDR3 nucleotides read TGTGCCATGAGGACCGGGACTAGCGGACTTTTGAATGAGCAGTTCTTC.

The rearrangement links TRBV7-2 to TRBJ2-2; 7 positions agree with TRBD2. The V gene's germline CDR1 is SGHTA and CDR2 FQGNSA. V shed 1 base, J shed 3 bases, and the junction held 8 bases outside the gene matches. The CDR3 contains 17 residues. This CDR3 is CASSLVGSGPYTGELFF. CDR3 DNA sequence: TGTGCCAGCAGCTTAGTTGGTAGCGGGCCCTACACCGGGGAGCTGTTTTTT.

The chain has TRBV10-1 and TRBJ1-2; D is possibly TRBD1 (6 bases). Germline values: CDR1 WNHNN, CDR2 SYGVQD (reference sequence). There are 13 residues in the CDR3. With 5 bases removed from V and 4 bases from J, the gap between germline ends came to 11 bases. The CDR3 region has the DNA TGCGCCAGCAGTACAGGGTTGGCCTATGGCTACACCTTC. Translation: CASSTGLAYGYTF.

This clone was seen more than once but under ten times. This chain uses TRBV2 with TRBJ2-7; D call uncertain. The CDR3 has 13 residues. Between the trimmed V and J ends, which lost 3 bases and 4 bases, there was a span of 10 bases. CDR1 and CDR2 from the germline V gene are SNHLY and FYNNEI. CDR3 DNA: TGTGCCAGCAGTGACCACTCCTCTTACGAGCAGTACTTC. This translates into CASSDHSSYEQYF.

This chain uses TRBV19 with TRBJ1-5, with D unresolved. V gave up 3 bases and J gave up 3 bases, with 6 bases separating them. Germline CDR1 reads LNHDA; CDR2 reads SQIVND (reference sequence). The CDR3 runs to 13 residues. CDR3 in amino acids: CASSIAYNQPQHF. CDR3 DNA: TGTGCCAGTAGTATTGCCTACAATCAGCCCCAGCATTTT.

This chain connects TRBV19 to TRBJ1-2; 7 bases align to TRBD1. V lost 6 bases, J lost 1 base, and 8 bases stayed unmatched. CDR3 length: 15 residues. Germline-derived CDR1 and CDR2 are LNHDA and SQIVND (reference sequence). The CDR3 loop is CASSNRDRVNYGYTF. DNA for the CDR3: TGTGCCAGTAGCAACCGGGACAGAGTTAACTATGGCTACACCTTC. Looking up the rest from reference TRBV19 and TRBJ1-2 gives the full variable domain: DGGITQSPKYLFRKEGQNVTLSCEQNLNHDAMYWYRQDPGQGLRLIYYSQIVNDFQKGDIAEGYSVSREKKESFPLTVTSAQKNPTAFYLCASSNRDRVNYGYTFGSGTRLTVV.

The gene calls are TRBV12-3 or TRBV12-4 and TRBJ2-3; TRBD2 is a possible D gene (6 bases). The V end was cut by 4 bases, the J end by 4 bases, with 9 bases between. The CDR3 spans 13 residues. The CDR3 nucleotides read TGTGCCAGCAGTTGGGACTCCCCAGATACGCAGTATTTT. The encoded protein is CASSWDSPDTQYF.

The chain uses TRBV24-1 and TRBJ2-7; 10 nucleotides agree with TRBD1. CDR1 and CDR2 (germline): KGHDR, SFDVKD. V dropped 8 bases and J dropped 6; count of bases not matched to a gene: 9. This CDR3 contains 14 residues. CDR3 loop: CATIEPGQGGEQYF. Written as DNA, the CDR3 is TGTGCCACCATTGAACCCGGACAGGGGGGCGAGCAGTACTTC.

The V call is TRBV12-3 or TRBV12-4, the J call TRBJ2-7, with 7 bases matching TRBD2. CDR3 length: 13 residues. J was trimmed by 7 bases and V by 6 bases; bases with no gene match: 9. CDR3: CASSLGGFGEQYF. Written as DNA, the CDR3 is TGTGCCAGCAGCTTGGGGGGGTTCGGAGAGCAGTACTTC.

The CDR3, as DNA: TGTGCCACCAGTGATCAAACTAATCAGCCCCAGCATTTT. This translates into CATSDQTNQPQHF. The gene calls are TRBV24-1 and TRBJ1-5, with unresolved D. This CDR3 spans 13 amino acids. Germline loops: CDR1 KGHDR, CDR2 SFDVKD. The ends were cut back, 3 bases at V and 4 bases at J, with 6 bases in the middle.

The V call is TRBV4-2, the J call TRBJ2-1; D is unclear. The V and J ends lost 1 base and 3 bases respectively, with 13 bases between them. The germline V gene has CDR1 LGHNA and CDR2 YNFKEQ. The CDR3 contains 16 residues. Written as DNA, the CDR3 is TGTGCCAGCAGCCAAGGGCAGGTGCTAAACTACAATGAGCAGTTCTTC. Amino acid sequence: CASSQGQVLNYNEQFF.

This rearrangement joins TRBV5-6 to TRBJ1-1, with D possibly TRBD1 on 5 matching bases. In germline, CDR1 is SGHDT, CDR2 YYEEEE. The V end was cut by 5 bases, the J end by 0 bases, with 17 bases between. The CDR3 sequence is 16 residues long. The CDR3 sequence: CASSFREGLMNTEAFF. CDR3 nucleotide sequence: TGTGCCAGCAGTTTCAGGGAGGGTTTAATGAACACTGAAGCTTTCTTT. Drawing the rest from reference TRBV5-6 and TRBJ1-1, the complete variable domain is DAGVTQSPTHLIKTRGQQVTLRCSPKSGHDTVSWYQQALGQGPQFIFQYYEEEERQRGNFPDRFSGHQFPNYSSELNVNALLLGDSALYLCASSFREGLMNTEAFFGQGTRLTVV.

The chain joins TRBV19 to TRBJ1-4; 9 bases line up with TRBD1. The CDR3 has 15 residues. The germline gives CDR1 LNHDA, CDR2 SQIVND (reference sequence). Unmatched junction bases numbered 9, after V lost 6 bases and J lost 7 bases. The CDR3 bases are TGTGCCAGTAGCCGGTCGACAGGGGGAAGTGAAAAACTGTTTTTT. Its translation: CASSRSTGGSEKLFF. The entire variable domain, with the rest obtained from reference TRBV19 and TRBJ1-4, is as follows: DGGITQSPKYLFRKEGQNVTLSCEQNLNHDAMYWYRQDPGQGLRLIYYSQIVNDFQKGDIAEGYSVSREKKESFPLTVTSAQKNPTAFYLCASSRSTGGSEKLFFGSGTQLSVL.

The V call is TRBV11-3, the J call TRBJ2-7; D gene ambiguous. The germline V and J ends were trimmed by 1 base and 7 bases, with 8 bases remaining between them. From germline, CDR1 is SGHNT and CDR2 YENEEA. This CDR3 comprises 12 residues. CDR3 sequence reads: CASSLVASEQYF. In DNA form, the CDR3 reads TGTGCCAGCAGCTTAGTAGCATCGGAGCAGTACTTC.

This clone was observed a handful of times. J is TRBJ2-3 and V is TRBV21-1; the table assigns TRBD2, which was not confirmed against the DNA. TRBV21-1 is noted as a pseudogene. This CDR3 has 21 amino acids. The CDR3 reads CASSKDLTGGVGTSERDTQYF. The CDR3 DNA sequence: TGTGCCAGCAGCAAAGACCTGACAGGGGGCGTGGGGACTAGCGAGAGAGATACGCAGTATTTT.